This TCR beta chain was profiled in a study of T cell clusters in autoimmune cytopenias. Study-wide findings and caveats: TRB repertoire shifts in secondary cytopenia and chronic lymphocytic leukemia mostly reflected lymphoma, not autoimmunity.

Looked up from germline, CDR1 is KGHDR and CDR2 is SFDVKD. The CDR3 totals 16 residues. Each sample's input was 250 to 300 ng genomic DNA, roughly 40,000 genome equivalents. One tube held mixed TRB-A and TRB-B primer pools for touch-down PCR. Reanalyzing the multiplex PCR reads, TCRdb keeps one entry per CDR3 protein, without DNA. The sample totals around 8,000 distinct CDR3 sequences; its top ten clones hold roughly 3%. As to this clonotype: What it recognizes is unknown.

The sequence was obtained from a human donor with an autoimmune cytopenia or autoimmune hepatitis (not recorded which). The chain couples TRBV24-1 to TRBJ2-1; absent DNA, TCRdb's TRBD2 call cannot be checked. Sequencing used peripheral blood. CDR3 region: CATSDLGASGYNEQFF.